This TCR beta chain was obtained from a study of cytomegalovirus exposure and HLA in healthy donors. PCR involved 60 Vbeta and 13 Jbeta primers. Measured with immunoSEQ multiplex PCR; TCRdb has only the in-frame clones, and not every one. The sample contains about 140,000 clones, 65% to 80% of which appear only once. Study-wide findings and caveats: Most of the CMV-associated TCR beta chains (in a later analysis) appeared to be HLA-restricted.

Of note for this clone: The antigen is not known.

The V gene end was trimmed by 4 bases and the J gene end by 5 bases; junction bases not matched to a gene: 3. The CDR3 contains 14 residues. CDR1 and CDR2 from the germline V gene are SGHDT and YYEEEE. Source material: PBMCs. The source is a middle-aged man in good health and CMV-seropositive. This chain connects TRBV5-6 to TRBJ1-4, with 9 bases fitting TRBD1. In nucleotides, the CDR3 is TGTGCCAGCAGCCCGGGGACAGGGAATGAAAAACTGTTTTTT. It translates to CASSPGTGNEKLFF.